This T cell receptor beta chain comes out of a study of beta chain features in type 1 diabetes. Sequenced material consisted of expressed TCRB transcripts (all of the isolated RNA was reverse transcribed). Clones were read by immunoSEQ multiplex PCR, and TCRdb kept only the in-frame ones, dropping some. The sample carries around 300,000 clones, 12% to 15% recorded once. Germline CDR1 is SGHTA and CDR2 is FQGNSA. V lost 5 bases, J lost 4 bases, and 25 bases lay in between. This CDR3 is built from 18 residues. The clonotype originates from a man aged 25 to 40 in good health. Sequenced input: central memory CD4+ T cells from blood. The chain uses TRBV7-2 and TRBJ2-3; D may be TRBD2 (6 bases). Here the CDR3 DNA reads TGTGCCAGCAGCCCCAGGGTAGGTCGGGAGCCCGGGTCAGATACGCAGTATTTT. The encoded protein is CASSPRVGREPGSDTQYF. The entire variable domain, with the rest obtained from reference TRBV7-2 and TRBJ2-3, is as follows: GAGVSQSPSNKVTEKGKDVELRCDPISGHTALYWYRQSLGQGLEFLIYFQGNSAPDKSGLPSDRFSAERTGGSVSTLTIQRTQQEDSAVYLCASSPRVGREPGSDTQYFGPGTRLTVL.